This T cell receptor beta chain originates from a study of cytomegalovirus exposure and HLA in healthy donors. The data were produced by immunoSEQ multiplex PCR, yet TCRdb's version contains in-frame clones alone and is incomplete. The sample includes tens of thousands of clones, roughly 95% of them seen just once. Worth noting for this clone: Its antigen is as yet unknown.

These donors were members of the approximately 120-subject validation cohort, a group separate from the roughly 670-subject first cohort. Notes on the study in general: Rarity held for most TCR sequences, but there were some public TCRs that occurred in many donors. In vitro work confirmed that a few CMV-associated chains recognize CMV antigens. Cytomegalovirus status, reportedly, was diagnosed with high specificity and sensitivity by the classifier.

The CDR3 is 16 residues long. CDR1 and CDR2 (germline): SNHLY, FYNNEI. With V trimmed by 5 bases and J by 3 bases, 8 bases remained unmatched. Sequences were obtained from PBMCs. The source of this sequence is a man younger than 35 in good health and CMV-seropositive. The rearrangement joins TRBV2 to TRBJ1-1, with 11 bases lining up with TRBD1. The CDR3 DNA is TGTGCCAGCAGTCCCCCCTCGGGACAGGGGGACACTGAAGCTTTCTTT. It codes for CASSPPSGQGDTEAFF.